This T cell receptor beta chain was sequenced during a study of blood T cell repertoires in COVID-19. On the study more broadly: Samples of COVID-19 (acute and convalescent) were obtained from the United States, Italy and Spain. From T cells, B-cell-depleted T cells, or PBMCs came the material, which was cDNA or gDNA.

The CDR3 sequence is 13 residues long. V shed 4 bases and J shed 7 bases, with 14 bases lying between them. Germline V gene data show CDR1 as SGHTS and CDR2 as YDEGEE. The data were produced by immunoSEQ multiplex PCR, yet TCRdb's version contains in-frame clones alone and is incomplete. This sample carries roughly 52,000 clones, 65% to 85% of them seen once, and the ten largest clones take about 5.2%. This clonotype was sampled from a human donor in a cohort sampled during active COVID-19. Sequencing was performed on peripheral blood. This chain links TRBV5-8 with TRBJ2-5, with D perhaps matching TRBD1 (5 bases). The CDR3 reads CASSTGHPGTQYF. CDR3 coding DNA: TGTGCCAGCAGCACCGGACACCCCGGGACCCAGTACTTC. Full variable domain (outside the CDR3, taken from reference TRBV5-8 and TRBJ2-5): EAGVTQSPTHLIKTRGQQATLRCSPISGHTSVYWYQQALGLGLQFLLWYDEGEERNRGNFPPRFSGRQFPNYSSELNVNALELEDSALYLCASSTGHPGTQYFGPGTRLLVL.